This passage covers 13 T cell receptor beta chains from one sample sequenced in a study of shared clonotypes between healthy human individuals. The method was immunoSEQ multiplex PCR; TCRdb's version includes in-frame clones alone and lacks a portion of them. Here the sample spans roughly 570,000 clones, roughly 98% being singletons. Terminally differentiated effector memory CD45RA+ cells were excluded by CCR7 positive selection of CD45RO-negative cells. The sample comprised naive CD8+ T cells sorted from blood. These receptors came from a man aged 25-45 years in good health.

The J gene is TRBJ2-7, the V gene TRBV10-2, with D possibly being TRBD1 (5 bases). CDR3 length equals 14 residues. Germline V gene data show CDR1 as WSHSY and CDR2 as SAAADI. Trimming took off 3 bases at V and 2 bases at J, with 11 bases between the two ends. Written as DNA, the CDR3 is TGCGCCAGCAGTGAAGTCAGGGTCCCCTACGAGCAGTACTTC. Residues: CASSEVRVPYEQYF.

The rearrangement joins TRBV28 to TRBJ2-7, with D unresolved. The germline CDR1 and CDR2 sequences are MDHEN and SYDVKM. With 3 bases removed from V and 10 bases from J, the gap between germline ends came to 10 bases. The CDR3 loop spans 11 amino acids. The CDR3 coding sequence is TGTGCCAGCAGTTTTCAGTGGCCACAGTACTTC. It yields the protein CASSFQWPQYF.

The chain joins TRBV9 to TRBJ2-4; D gene uncertain. CDR3 length equals 12 residues. Per germline, CDR1 SGDLS and CDR2 YYNGEE. V was clipped by 4 bases and J by 6 bases, with 8 bases between them. CDR3 coding DNA: TGTGCCAGCAGCCCTTCTGGAAACATTCAGTACTTC. It is translated as CASSPSGNIQYF.

The J gene is TRBJ2-3, the V gene TRBV6-5; 10 bases line up with TRBD1. J gave up 4 bases and V 11 bases, and 12 bases lay outside the gene matches. This CDR3 is 15 amino acids long. Germline-derived CDR1 and CDR2 are MNHEY and SVGAGI. In DNA form, the CDR3 reads TGTGCCGCGAGAGGGGGGACAGGGGCCCCAGATACGCAGTATTTT. Protein: CAARGGTGAPDTQYF.

The chain uses TRBV6-4 and TRBJ2-1; maybe TRBD2 (7 bases). CDR3 size: 17 residues. Germline V CDR1 and CDR2: MRHNA, SNTAGT. Trimming shortened V by 5 bases and J by 0 bases, and 17 bases separated the two germline ends. CDR3 protein: CASSPSSGTSSYNEQFF. CDR3 sequence (DNA): TGTGCCAGCAGTCCCTCCAGCGGGACAAGCTCCTACAATGAGCAGTTCTTC.

The chain is built from TRBV19 and TRBJ2-7; 9 nucleotides line up with TRBD1. J was trimmed by 4 bases and V by 0 bases; bases with no gene match: 7. The V gene's germline CDR1 is LNHDA and CDR2 SQIVND (reference sequence). This CDR3 is built from 16 residues. CDR3 loop: CASSIDPGTGRYEQYF. The CDR3 DNA sequence: TGTGCCAGTAGTATAGACCCCGGGACAGGGAGGTACGAGCAGTACTTC. The entire variable domain, with the rest obtained from reference TRBV19 and TRBJ2-7, is as follows: DGGITQSPKYLFRKEGQNVTLSCEQNLNHDAMYWYRQDPGQGLRLIYYSQIVNDFQKGDIAEGYSVSREKKESFPLTVTSAQKNPTAFYLCASSIDPGTGRYEQYFGPGTRLTVT.

V gene TRBV7-6 combines with J gene TRBJ2-6; 12 bases are a match to TRBD1. The CDR3 consists of 19 residues. V was pared by 5 bases and J by 1 base, with 9 bases of the junction left unmatched. Germline values: CDR1 SGHVS, CDR2 FNYEAQ. CDR3 coding DNA: TGTGCCAGCAGCCTTCCTTTGGGACAGGGGGCGTCTGGGGCCAACGTCCTGACTTTC. The encoded protein is CASSLPLGQGASGANVLTF.

V usage is TRBV7-6 and J usage is TRBJ1-1; D is unclear. This CDR3 spans 11 amino acids. Germline values: CDR1 SGHVS, CDR2 FNYEAQ. Trimming pared 4 bases from V and 4 bases from J, leaving 4 bases between. DNA for the CDR3: TGTGCCAGCAGCTCCCTCACTGAAGCTTTCTTT. This codes for CASSSLTEAFF.

The genes are TRBV11-2 and TRBJ2-3, with 9 nucleotides matching TRBD1. From germline, CDR1 is SGHAT and CDR2 FQNNGV. The junction had 10 bases not matched to a gene; V was cut back by 4 bases and J by 2 bases. The CDR3 has 17 amino acids. The CDR3 DNA reads as TGTGCCAGCAGCTCGTTGGACAGGGGAACTAACACAGATACGCAGTATTTT. This sequence encodes CASSSLDRGTNTDTQYF.

The chain employs TRBV7-2 and TRBJ2-1; TRBD2 agrees at 8 bases. This CDR3 contains 15 residues. With V trimmed by 3 bases and J by 1 base, 2 bases remained unmatched. The V gene's germline CDR1 is SGHTA and CDR2 FQGNSA. The DNA for the CDR3 is TGTGCCAGCAGCTTTAGCGGGGATTCCTACAATGAGCAGTTCTTC. Residues: CASSFSGDSYNEQFF.

The J gene is TRBJ2-7, the V gene TRBV7-9; no firm D call. Germline loops: CDR1 SEHNR, CDR2 FQNEAQ (reference sequence). The CDR3 spans 13 residues. Trimming stripped 7 bases from V and 3 bases from J, with 13 bases between. CDR3 coding DNA: TGTGCCAGCACCCCCGACTCCAGCTACGAGCAGTACTTC. Translation: CASTPDSSYEQYF.

The gene calls are TRBV4-3 and TRBJ2-7; the D is unclear. Trimming shortened V by 3 bases and J by 5 bases, and 11 bases separated the two germline ends. Germline lookup yields CDR1 LGHNA and CDR2 YSLEER. The CDR3 has 13 amino acids. CDR3 region: CASSQAVSHEQYF. The DNA of the CDR3 is TGCGCCAGCAGCCAGGCCGTATCTCACGAGCAGTACTTC.

The rearrangement links TRBV6-5 to TRBJ2-1; TRBD2 aligns across 8 bases. CDR1 and CDR2 (germline): MNHEY, SVGAGI. CDR3 length equals 15 residues. With 6 bases clipped from V and 5 bases from J, the junction kept 9 bases outside the gene matches. The CDR3 here is CASSLGGAGNNEQFF. DNA of the CDR3: TGTGCCAGCAGCCTCGGGGGGGCAGGGAACAATGAGCAGTTCTTC.